The rows below give T cell receptor beta chains drawn from one sample of a study of cytomegalovirus exposure and HLA in healthy donors. Using immunoSEQ multiplex PCR, the repertoire was profiled, and TCRdb retains in-frame clones only, with some absent. The sample's table shows 60,000 to 100,000 clones. Sequenced: PBMCs. The receptors shown here come from a man under 40 in good health and CMV-seronegative. Both conserved end residues are part of each CDR3. Fields, in order: J gene, V gene, D gene, CDR3 length, CDR3 protein, CDR3 DNA. A D gene is named only where the DNA matches it firmly.

J: TRBJ2-5; V: TRBV7-7; D: TRBD2; length: 15; CDR3: CASSPGLAGWETQYF; DNA: TGTGCCAGCAGTCCCGGACTAGCGGGATGGGAGACCCAGTACTTC
J: TRBJ2-6; V: TRBV6-4; D: .; length: 15; CDR3: CASTQGGSGANVLTF; DNA: TGTGCCAGCACCCAGGGAGGTTCTGGGGCCAACGTCCTGACTTTC
J: TRBJ2-7; V: TRBV7-9; D: TRBD2; length: 13; CDR3: CASSQTGTNEQYF; DNA: TGTGCCAGCAGCCAAACCGGGACTAACGAGCAGTACTTC
J: TRBJ2-2; V: TRBV7-8; D: TRBD1; length: 16; CDR3: CASSVPGQGDTGELFF; DNA: TGTGCCAGCAGCGTTCCGGGACAGGGCGACACCGGGGAGCTGTTTTTT
J: TRBJ2-1; V: TRBV11-3; D: .; length: 15; CDR3: CASSLGGTDYNEQFF; DNA: TGTGCCAGCAGCTTAGGCGGGACAGACTACAATGAGCAGTTCTTC
J: TRBJ2-1; V: TRBV29-1; D: .; length: 13; CDR3: CSGRDTFYNEQFF; DNA: TGCAGCGGCCGGGACACTTTCTACAATGAGCAGTTCTTC
J: TRBJ2-5; V: TRBV7-2; D: .; length: 12; CDR3: CASSFQRETQYF; DNA: TGTGCCAGCAGCTTTCAGCGGGAGACCCAGTACTTC
J: TRBJ1-5; V: TRBV4-1; D: TRBD1; length: 18; CDR3: CASSQGTPWDRPNQPQHF; DNA: TGCGCCAGCAGCCAAGGGACCCCATGGGACAGGCCCAATCAGCCCCAGCATTTT
J: TRBJ2-5; V: TRBV11-1; D: TRBD1; length: 13; CDR3: CASSTHRGETQYF; DNA: TGTGCCAGCAGCACTCACAGGGGCGAGACCCAGTACTTC
J: TRBJ2-1; V: TRBV25-1; D: TRBD2; length: 18; CDR3: CASRETGIPSGRSNEQFF; DNA: TGTGCCAGCAGAGAAACAGGAATTCCCAGCGGGAGGAGTAATGAGCAGTTCTTC
J: TRBJ2-4; V: TRBV7-9; D: .; length: 16; CDR3: CASSLGGTGAKNIQYF; DNA: TGTGCCAGCAGCTTAGGCGGGACGGGGGCCAAAAACATTCAGTACTTC
J: TRBJ2-3; V: TRBV9; D: TRBD2; length: 15; CDR3: CASSLTSGSTDTQYF; DNA: TGTGCCAGCAGCCTTACTAGCGGAAGCACAGATACGCAGTATTTT
J: TRBJ1-2; V: TRBV9; D: .; length: 14; CDR3: CASSVDQGNYGYTF; DNA: TGTGCCAGCAGCGTAGATCAGGGGAACTATGGCTACACCTTC
J: TRBJ2-3; V: TRBV12-5; D: .; length: 14; CDR3: CASGPGGSTDTQYF; DNA: TGTGCTAGTGGCCCCGGAGGAAGCACAGATACGCAGTATTTT
J: TRBJ1-1; V: TRBV10-1; D: .; length: 13; CDR3: CASSDSGWTEAFF; DNA: TGCGCCAGCAGTGACTCAGGGTGGACTGAAGCTTTCTTT
J: TRBJ1-1; V: TRBV5-4; D: TRBD1; length: 14; CDR3: CASSWDRTNTEAFF; DNA: TGTGCCAGCAGCTGGGACAGGACGAACACTGAAGCTTTCTTT
J: TRBJ2-1; V: TRBV5-1; D: .; length: 16; CDR3: CASSPSRGARLGEQFF; DNA: TGCGCCAGCAGCCCATCCAGGGGAGCCCGACTGGGTGAGCAGTTCTTC
J: TRBJ2-7; V: TRBV7-3; D: TRBD2; length: 15; CDR3: CASSLGGSGRAEQYF; DNA: TGTGCCAGCAGCTTAGGGGGTAGCGGGAGGGCCGAGCAGTACTTC
J: TRBJ2-7; V: TRBV5-5; D: TRBD1; length: 19; CDR3: CASSQNYYRDRGPPYEQYF; DNA: TGTGCCAGCAGCCAAAATTATTACCGGGACAGGGGGCCCCCCTACGAGCAGTACTTC
J: TRBJ1-2; V: TRBV19; D: .; length: 13; CDR3: CASSKERFYGYTF; DNA: TGTGCCAGTAGTAAGGAGCGATTCTATGGCTACACCTTC